The source of this T cell receptor (beta chain) is a study of shared clonotypes between healthy human individuals. CDR3 length equals 14 residues. The germline V gene has CDR1 MDHEN and CDR2 SYDVKM. V was trimmed by 2 bases and J by 9 bases, leaving 11 bases between them. Each subset's genomic DNA was split evenly across several immunoSEQ plates. Here immunoSEQ multiplex PCR was the method, and the copy in TCRdb shows in-frame clones only, minus some. The sample lists approximately 1.1 million clones, around 78% occurring once. This clone showed up just once. This chain joins TRBV28 and TRBJ1-6, with D uncertain. Sequenced sample: memory CD4+ T cells from PBMCs. The subset was: CD45RA-negative fraction. The sequence was collected from a man between 18 and 35 years old in good health. Some clones in this sample may be carry-over from other donors' samples. CDR3 region: CASSLTGLLSPLHF. The DNA for the CDR3 is TGTGCCAGCAGTTTAACTGGACTACTTTCACCCCTCCACTTT.